Listed below are T cell receptor beta chains from one sample, sequenced in a study of identical twins. MiXCR, applied by TCRdb to the 5' RACE reads, yields one record per CDR3 protein. Of some 1,700,000 distinct CDR3 sequences in the sample, less than 40% were seen once. The material sequenced was cord blood. The receptors come from a newborn girl in good health. Both conserved end residues are part of each CDR3. D genes are given only for firm matches. Size is omitted from some rows. Given values are once, few, many or a class for expanded clones.

CDR3 protein: CSAGAPGSADTQYF
CDR3 DNA: TGCAGTGCTGGTGCCCCCGGATCGGCAGATACGCAGTATTTT
D gene: NA
J gene: TRBJ2-3
V gene: TRBV20-1
clone size: once

CDR3 protein: CAISESGEDYGYTF
CDR3 DNA: TGTGCCATCAGTGAGTCGGGGGAAGACTATGGCTACACCTTC
D gene: NA
J gene: TRBJ1-2
V gene: TRBV10-3
clone size: NA

CDR3 protein: CASSPGQGGMGRGYTF
CDR3 DNA: TGTGCCAGCAGTCCGGGACAGGGCGGCATGGGAAGAGGCTACACCTTC
D gene: TRBD1
J gene: TRBJ1-2
V gene: TRBV6-6
clone size: NA

CDR3 protein: CASSLGNPSGNEQFF
CDR3 DNA: TGTGCCAGCAGCTTAGGAAACCCTAGCGGGAATGAGCAGTTCTTC
D gene: TRBD2
J gene: TRBJ2-1
V gene: TRBV7-2
clone size: few

CDR3 protein: CASSLSGRRGTEAFF
CDR3 DNA: TGCGCCAGCAGCTTGTCTGGCAGGCGGGGCACTGAAGCTTTCTTT
D gene: NA
J gene: TRBJ1-1
V gene: TRBV5-1
clone size: NA

CDR3 protein: CASSEGGLSFSNQPQHF
CDR3 DNA: TGTGCCAGCAGTGAAGGAGGCTTGTCCTTTAGCAATCAGCCCCAGCATTTT
D gene: NA
J gene: TRBJ1-5
V gene: TRBV3-1
clone size: NA

CDR3 protein: CASSLDGSQNNSPLHF
CDR3 DNA: TGTGCCAGCAGCTTAGACGGCAGCCAAAATAATTCACCCCTCCACTTT
D gene: NA
J gene: TRBJ1-6
V gene: TRBV7-9
clone size: NA

CDR3 protein: CASSWTGAGSDTQYF
CDR3 DNA: TGCGCCAGCAGCTGGACCGGGGCGGGATCAGATACGCAGTATTTT
D gene: NA
J gene: TRBJ2-3
V gene: TRBV5-1
clone size: few

CDR3 protein: CASNLQGRGDSEQYF
CDR3 DNA: TGTGCCAGTAACCTACAGGGGCGCGGGGATAGTGAGCAGTACTTC
D gene: NA
J gene: TRBJ2-5
V gene: TRBV9
clone size: NA

CDR3 protein: CASSQTSTYEAFF
CDR3 DNA: TGTGCCAGCAGCCAAACGTCAACGTACGAAGCTTTCTTT
D gene: NA
J gene: TRBJ1-1
V gene: TRBV3-1
clone size: NA

CDR3 protein: CASSLGGKLYNEQFF
CDR3 DNA: TGTGCCAGCAGTTTAGGGGGGAAATTGTACAATGAGCAGTTCTTC
D gene: NA
J gene: TRBJ2-1
V gene: TRBV27
clone size: few

CDR3 protein: CASTIGGATEAFF
CDR3 DNA: TGCGCCAGCACCATTGGGGGGGCGACTGAAGCTTTCTTT
D gene: NA
J gene: TRBJ1-1
V gene: TRBV5-1
clone size: few

CDR3 protein: CASSPHPFF
CDR3 DNA: TGTGCCAGCAGCCCACACCCGTTCTTC
D gene: NA
J gene: TRBJ2-1
V gene: TRBV9
clone size: NA

CDR3 protein: CAITPGPDNEQFF
CDR3 DNA: TGTGCCATCACCCCGGGACCAGACAATGAGCAGTTCTTC
D gene: NA
J gene: TRBJ2-1
V gene: TRBV10-3
clone size: few

CDR3 protein: CASSQDPGASRGQPQHF
CDR3 DNA: TGCGCCAGCAGCCAAGACCCGGGAGCTTCAAGGGGTCAGCCCCAGCATTTT
D gene: NA
J gene: TRBJ1-5
V gene: TRBV4-1
clone size: few

CDR3 protein: CASSLVFFRAGWVTYNEQFF
CDR3 DNA: TGTGCCAGCAGCTTAGTTTTCTTTCGGGCGGGCTGGGTCACCTACAATGAGCAGTTCTTC
D gene: NA
J gene: TRBJ2-1
V gene: TRBV7-9
clone size: NA

CDR3 protein: CAGSPLRTGRNSPLHF
CDR3 DNA: TGTGCCGGCAGTCCGCTCCGGACGGGTAGAAATTCACCCCTCCACTTT
D gene: NA
J gene: TRBJ1-6
V gene: TRBV27
clone size: NA

CDR3 protein: CASSPRTGYQNTEAFF
CDR3 DNA: TGTGCCAGCAGTCCGAGGACAGGTTACCAGAACACTGAAGCTTTCTTT
D gene: TRBD1
J gene: TRBJ1-1
V gene: TRBV12-3/TRBV12-4
clone size: NA

CDR3 protein: CASSQKGTLTYNEQFF
CDR3 DNA: TGCGCCAGCAGCCAGAAAGGGACTCTAACCTACAATGAGCAGTTCTTC
D gene: NA
J gene: TRBJ2-1
V gene: TRBV5-1
clone size: many

CDR3 protein: CASSTMTLSSYNEQFF
CDR3 DNA: TGTGCCAGCAGCACCATGACTCTTAGCTCCTACAATGAGCAGTTCTTC
D gene: NA
J gene: TRBJ2-1
V gene: TRBV9
clone size: NA

CDR3 protein: CSARDGAGIHEQYF
CDR3 DNA: TGCAGTGCTAGAGATGGGGCGGGAATCCACGAGCAGTACTTC
D gene: NA
J gene: TRBJ2-7
V gene: TRBV20-1
clone size: NA

CDR3 protein: CAISEPAGTGTYEQYF
CDR3 DNA: TGTGCCATCAGTGAACCCGCCGGGACAGGGACCTACGAGCAGTACTTC
D gene: TRBD1
J gene: TRBJ2-7
V gene: TRBV10-3
clone size: NA

CDR3 protein: CASSLFASGRAGADTQYF
CDR3 DNA: TGTGCCAGCAGTTTATTCGCTAGCGGGAGGGCCGGGGCAGATACGCAGTATTTT
D gene: TRBD2
J gene: TRBJ2-3
V gene: TRBV27
clone size: NA

CDR3 protein: CSAPGTGLNTGELFF
CDR3 DNA: TGCAGTGCCCCTGGGACAGGACTTAACACCGGGGAGCTGTTTTTT
D gene: TRBD1
J gene: TRBJ2-2
V gene: TRBV20-1
clone size: NA

CDR3 protein: CASSVPLRAETQYF
CDR3 DNA: TGTGCCAGCAGCGTACCTCTAAGGGCGGAGACCCAGTACTTC
D gene: NA
J gene: TRBJ2-5
V gene: TRBV7-8
clone size: NA

CDR3 protein: CASSQDQGGNHNSPLHF
CDR3 DNA: TGTGCCAGCAGCCAAGATCAGGGGGGCAATCATAATTCACCCCTCCACTTT
D gene: TRBD1
J gene: TRBJ1-6
V gene: TRBV4-2
clone size: NA

CDR3 protein: CSARDHPDRNTIYF
CDR3 DNA: TGCAGTGCTAGAGATCACCCGGACAGAAACACCATATATTTT
D gene: NA
J gene: TRBJ1-3
V gene: TRBV20-1
clone size: NA

CDR3 protein: CSVDTYNEQFF
CDR3 DNA: TGCAGCGTTGACACCTACAATGAGCAGTTCTTC
D gene: NA
J gene: TRBJ2-1
V gene: TRBV29-1
clone size: many

CDR3 protein: CASTWDVVNEQFF
CDR3 DNA: TGTGCCAGCACCTGGGACGTGGTAAATGAGCAGTTCTTC
D gene: NA
J gene: TRBJ2-1
V gene: TRBV2
clone size: NA

CDR3 protein: CATSRVFGGVIPDTQYF
CDR3 DNA: TGTGCCACCAGCAGAGTCTTCGGGGGAGTAATCCCCGATACGCAGTATTTT
D gene: NA
J gene: TRBJ2-3
V gene: TRBV15
clone size: NA

CDR3 protein: CASSLASRSEQYF
CDR3 DNA: TGTGCCAGCAGCTTAGCGTCGAGGAGTGAGCAGTACTTC
D gene: NA
J gene: TRBJ2-7
V gene: TRBV7-2
clone size: NA

CDR3 protein: CASSFVQRQVNTGELFF
CDR3 DNA: TGTGCCAGCAGCTTCGTACAGCGTCAGGTGAACACCGGGGAGCTGTTTTTT
D gene: NA
J gene: TRBJ2-2
V gene: TRBV7-9
clone size: NA

CDR3 protein: CASSLGRLAGVHEQYF
CDR3 DNA: TGTGCCAGCAGCTTAGGGCGACTAGCGGGAGTCCACGAGCAGTACTTC
D gene: TRBD2
J gene: TRBJ2-7
V gene: TRBV7-2
clone size: NA

CDR3 protein: CASSQDQQAQHF
CDR3 DNA: TGTGCCAGCAGCCAAGATCAACAGGCCCAGCATTTT
D gene: NA
J gene: TRBJ1-5
V gene: TRBV4-2
clone size: once

CDR3 protein: CASAPGRLAGVYEQYF
CDR3 DNA: TGTGCCAGCGCCCCAGGCCGACTAGCGGGGGTTTACGAGCAGTACTTC
D gene: TRBD2
J gene: TRBJ2-7
V gene: TRBV12-3/TRBV12-4
clone size: few

CDR3 protein: CAISDGAGASYEQYF
CDR3 DNA: TGTGCCATCAGTGATGGAGCGGGAGCCTCCTACGAGCAGTACTTC
D gene: TRBD2
J gene: TRBJ2-7
V gene: TRBV10-3
clone size: few

CDR3 protein: CSARRAGLSPYEQYF
CDR3 DNA: TGCAGTGCTAGAAGGGCGGGACTATCCCCTTACGAGCAGTACTTC
D gene: TRBD2
J gene: TRBJ2-7
V gene: TRBV20-1
clone size: few

CDR3 protein: CASSQLRGPSYEQYF
CDR3 DNA: TGTGCCAGCAGTCAACTCAGGGGGCCCTCCTACGAGCAGTACTTC
D gene: TRBD1
J gene: TRBJ2-7
V gene: TRBV12-3/TRBV12-4
clone size: NA

CDR3 protein: CAIRYNTEAFF
CDR3 DNA: TGTGCCATCAGGTACAACACTGAAGCTTTCTTT
D gene: NA
J gene: TRBJ1-1
V gene: TRBV10-3
clone size: NA

CDR3 protein: CASSLKWTSGDETQYF
CDR3 DNA: TGCGCCAGCAGCTTGAAGTGGACTAGCGGGGATGAGACCCAGTACTTC
D gene: TRBD2
J gene: TRBJ2-5
V gene: TRBV5-1
clone size: NA

CDR3 protein: CASSYSWTGMNTEAFF
CDR3 DNA: TGTGCCAGCAGCTATAGCTGGACAGGGATGAACACTGAAGCTTTCTTT
D gene: TRBD1
J gene: TRBJ1-1
V gene: TRBV7-9
clone size: few

CDR3 protein: CASSYLTPVRDEQYF
CDR3 DNA: TGTGCCAGCAGTTACTTGACGCCGGTCCGGGACGAGCAGTACTTC
D gene: NA
J gene: TRBJ2-7
V gene: TRBV6-6
clone size: NA

CDR3 protein: CASSSNRGRIRGEQFF
CDR3 DNA: TGTGCCAGCAGCTCAAACAGGGGAAGAATTAGAGGTGAGCAGTTCTTC
D gene: TRBD1
J gene: TRBJ2-1
V gene: TRBV13
clone size: NA

CDR3 protein: CASSLIGRYSNQPQHF
CDR3 DNA: TGTGCCAGCAGCTTAATTGGCAGGTATAGCAATCAGCCCCAGCATTTT
D gene: NA
J gene: TRBJ1-5
V gene: TRBV7-2
clone size: few

CDR3 protein: CAGSLGPLNEQFF
CDR3 DNA: TGTGCCGGCAGTTTGGGTCCACTTAATGAGCAGTTCTTC
D gene: NA
J gene: TRBJ2-1
V gene: TRBV12-3/TRBV12-4
clone size: NA

CDR3 protein: CATSRGASGTYEQYF
CDR3 DNA: TGTGCCACCAGCAGAGGGGCTAGCGGGACATACGAGCAGTACTTC
D gene: TRBD2
J gene: TRBJ2-7
V gene: TRBV15
clone size: NA

CDR3 protein: CASSFRSGGRTDTQYF
CDR3 DNA: TGTGCCAGCAGTTTCCGGAGCGGGGGGAGAACAGATACGCAGTATTTT
D gene: TRBD2
J gene: TRBJ2-3
V gene: TRBV12-3/TRBV12-4
clone size: once

CDR3 protein: CSVLTDYNEQFF
CDR3 DNA: TGCAGCGTTCTAACAGATTACAATGAGCAGTTCTTC
D gene: NA
J gene: TRBJ2-1
V gene: TRBV29-1
clone size: many

CDR3 protein: CASSYGSRLTQYF
CDR3 DNA: TGTGCCAGCAGTTACGGGAGTCGGTTGACCCAGTACTTC
D gene: NA
J gene: TRBJ2-5
V gene: TRBV28
clone size: few

CDR3 protein: CASSLQRGRFNTEAFF
CDR3 DNA: TGTGCCAGCAGCTTGCAAAGGGGGCGTTTTAACACTGAAGCTTTCTTT
D gene: TRBD1
J gene: TRBJ1-1
V gene: TRBV5-6
clone size: NA

CDR3 protein: CASSPSLAGNEQFF
CDR3 DNA: TGTGCCAGCAGCCCCAGCCTAGCGGGAAATGAGCAGTTCTTC
D gene: TRBD2
J gene: TRBJ2-1
V gene: TRBV28
clone size: NA

CDR3 protein: CSASKTGAYEQYF
CDR3 DNA: TGCAGTGCTTCCAAAACAGGGGCCTACGAGCAGTACTTC
D gene: TRBD1
J gene: TRBJ2-7
V gene: TRBV20-1
clone size: NA

CDR3 protein: CASRAGTITGELFF
CDR3 DNA: TGTGCCAGCAGAGCAGGCACTATAACCGGGGAGCTGTTTTTT
D gene: NA
J gene: TRBJ2-2
V gene: TRBV6-5
clone size: NA

CDR3 protein: CASSKWGRQEPYF
CDR3 DNA: TGTGCCAGCAGCAAATGGGGACGACAGGAACCGTACTTC
D gene: NA
J gene: TRBJ2-7
V gene: TRBV21-1
clone size: NA

CDR3 protein: CASSLIGTGGTGELFF
CDR3 DNA: TGTGCCAGCAGCTTAATAGGGACAGGGGGCACCGGGGAGCTGTTTTTT
D gene: TRBD1
J gene: TRBJ2-2
V gene: TRBV13
clone size: NA

CDR3 protein: CASSCDRGLNQPQHF
CDR3 DNA: TGTGCCAGCAGTTGTGACAGGGGGCTCAATCAGCCCCAGCATTTT
D gene: TRBD1
J gene: TRBJ1-5
V gene: TRBV28
clone size: NA

CDR3 protein: CASSFSGTGEGEQYF
CDR3 DNA: TGTGCCAGCAGTTTTTCCGGGACAGGGGAAGGCGAGCAGTACTTC
D gene: TRBD1
J gene: TRBJ2-7
V gene: TRBV28
clone size: NA